These T cell receptor beta chains were read from a single sample in a study of T-cell reconstitution after alpha-beta-depleted transplantation in children. TCRdb redid the calling of the PCR reads with MiXCR, one entry per CDR3 protein. This repertoire shows about 180,000 distinct CDR3 sequences, around 10% found once; its top ten account for 13%. The specimen was PBMCs, collected before TCRalphabeta/CD19-depleted stem cell transplant. Source of these receptors: a boy between 2 and 15 years old with acute myeloid leukemia, due to receive a stem cell transplant. Both conserved end residues are part of each CDR3.

j_call	v_call	cdr3_aa
TRBJ2-1	TRBV2	CAGSRSSYNEQFF
TRBJ2-1	TRBV5-1	CASSFTSTRYNEQFF
TRBJ2-7	TRBV13	CASSPGRIGYEQYF
TRBJ2-7	TRBV4-2	CASSQDILGASGYEQYF
TRBJ2-1	TRBV20-1	CSATPELAGVVNEQFF
TRBJ1-1	TRBV29-1	CSVARVQDYTEAFF
TRBJ1-4	TRBV28	CAIRVGGEKLFF
TRBJ2-1	TRBV4-1	CASRGLAGYNEQFF
TRBJ2-3	TRBV2	CASSDLAGVSTDTQYF
TRBJ2-7	TRBV5-1	CASSGGGYYEQYF
TRBJ2-2	TRBV6-5	CASSYTGNTGELFF
TRBJ1-1	TRBV20-1	CSATQGREAFF
TRBJ2-7	TRBV28	CASSFRGRPEQYF
TRBJ1-3	TRBV14	CASSQLGTNSGNTIYF
TRBJ1-5	TRBV2	CASTWAGRNQPQHF
TRBJ2-3	TRBV24-1	CATSGTGTAQYF
TRBJ2-3	TRBV6-2/TRBV6-3	CASSYGTSGRKDTQYF
TRBJ2-2	TRBV29-1	CSVDGTGVNTGELFF
TRBJ1-1	TRBV7-9	CASSPRQNMNTEAFF
TRBJ2-3	TRBV20-1	CSARKGTSPDTQYF
TRBJ2-3	TRBV4-2	CASSQISGGDLSDTQYF
TRBJ2-7	TRBV4-2	CASSQDADRPYEQYF
TRBJ2-1	TRBV5-1	CASSLGLPSNEQFF
TRBJ1-5	TRBV24-1	CATSVEGDSNQPQHF
TRBJ1-5	TRBV4-1	CASSHGDRAIQPQHF
TRBJ2-1	TRBV5-1	CASSSPGLYNEQFF
TRBJ1-5	TRBV20-1	CSAREDAREDQPQHF
TRBJ2-5	TRBV4-1	CASSQGSTGRRETQYF
TRBJ1-4	TRBV12-3/TRBV12-4	CASSHGQGVNEKLFF
TRBJ2-1	TRBV5-1	CASSFPAGEQHEQFF
TRBJ1-5	TRBV12-1	CASSHPPRVTQPQHF
TRBJ2-1	TRBV10-3	CATATGIAYNEQFF
TRBJ1-1	TRBV7-9	CASYAVGVMNTEAFF
TRBJ2-5	TRBV5-6	CASRLKLGQGEETQYF